A selection of T cell receptor beta chains follows, all from one sample in a study of blood T cell dynamics during melanoma immunotherapy. Using immunoSEQ multiplex PCR, the repertoire was profiled, and TCRdb retains in-frame clones only, with some absent. The listing records around 45 clones. This material consisted of cell-free DNA from blood, taken from a patient treated with checkpoint blockade. These receptors were obtained from a human donor with melanoma. Some clones in this sample may be carry-over from other donors' samples. CDR3s include the opening cysteine and the closing phenylalanine or tryptophan. Fields, in order: J gene, V gene, D gene, CDR3 protein, CDR3 DNA. A D gene is named only where the DNA matches it firmly.

TRBJ1-2,TRBV28,-,CASSLSRQLYGYTF,TGTGCCAGCAGTTTATCCCGGCAACTTTATGGCTACACCTTC
TRBJ2-4,TRBV14,-,CASSQAQETFNLPWIKNIQYF,TGTGCCAGCAGCCAAGCTCAAGAAACATTCAACTTACCCTGGATCAAAAACATTCAGTACTTC
TRBJ1-6,TRBV5-4,TRBD1,CASSWDRALNSPLHF,TGTGCCAGCAGCTGGGACAGGGCTTTGAATTCACCCCTCCACTTT
TRBJ1-1,TRBV5-6,-,CASRVGSTEAFF,TGTGCCAGCAGGGTAGGGTCCACTGAAGCTTTCTTT
TRBJ2-6,TRBV8-2,-,CGRGQETQSRANVLTF,TGTGGCAGAGGGCAGGAAACACAAAGTCGGGCCAACGTCCTGACTTTC
TRBJ2-6,TRBV4-2,-,CASSIHCKVTKSGNVLTF,TGTGCCAGCAGCATACATTGCAAGGTTACAAAGTCGGGCAACGTCCTGACTTTC
TRBJ2-4,TRBV19,-,CASSIDPGPNIQYF,TGTGCCAGTAGTATAGACCCGGGTCCGAACATTCAGTACTTC
TRBJ1-1,TRBV5-6,-,CASRVGFTEAFF,TGTGCCAGCAGGGTAGGGTTCACTGAAGCTTTCTTT
TRBJ1-6,TRBV5-8,TRBD1,CASSWDRALNSPLHF,TGTGCCAGCAGCTGGGACAGGGCTTTGAATTCACCCCTCCACTTT